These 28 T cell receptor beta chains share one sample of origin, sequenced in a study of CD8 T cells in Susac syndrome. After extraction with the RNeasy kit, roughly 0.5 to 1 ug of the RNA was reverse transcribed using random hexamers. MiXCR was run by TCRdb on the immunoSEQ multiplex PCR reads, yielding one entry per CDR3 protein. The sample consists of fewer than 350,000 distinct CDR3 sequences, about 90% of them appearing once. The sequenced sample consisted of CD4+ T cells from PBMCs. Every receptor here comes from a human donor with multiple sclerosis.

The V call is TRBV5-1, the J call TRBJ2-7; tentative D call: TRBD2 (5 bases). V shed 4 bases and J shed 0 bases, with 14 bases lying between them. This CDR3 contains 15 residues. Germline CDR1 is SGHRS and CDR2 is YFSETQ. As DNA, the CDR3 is TGCGCCAGCAGCCTCCTCCGGGAATCCTCCTACGAGCAGTACTTC. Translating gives CASSLLRESSYEQYF. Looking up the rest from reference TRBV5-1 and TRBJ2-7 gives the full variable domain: KAGVTQTPRYLIKTRGQQVTLSCSPISGHRSVSWYQQTPGQGLQFLFEYFSETQRNKGNFPGRFSGRQFSNSRSEMNVSTLELGDSALYLCASSLLRESSYEQYFGPGTRLTVT.

For the CDR3, the DNA is TGTGCCAGCAGCCAAAGCGGGAGGCCCTACGAGCAGTACTTC. It codes for CASSQSGRPYEQYF. The chain couples TRBV3-1 to TRBJ2-7, with 9 bases matching TRBD2. Germline assignment: CDR1 LGHDT and CDR2 YNNKEL (reference sequence). The V gene end was trimmed by 2 bases and the J gene end by 2 bases; junction bases not matched to a gene: 1. The CDR3 is 14 amino acids.

The CDR3 nucleotides are TGTGCCACCAGTGATCCTTCAACAGGGTACTACGAGCAGTACTTC. Translated: CATSDPSTGYYEQYF. V and J are TRBV24-1 and TRBJ2-7, with D maybe TRBD1 (6 bases). The V end was cut by 3 bases, the J end by 3 bases, with 14 bases between. The CDR3 spans 15 residues. Germline V gene lookup returns CDR1 KGHDR and CDR2 SFDVKD.

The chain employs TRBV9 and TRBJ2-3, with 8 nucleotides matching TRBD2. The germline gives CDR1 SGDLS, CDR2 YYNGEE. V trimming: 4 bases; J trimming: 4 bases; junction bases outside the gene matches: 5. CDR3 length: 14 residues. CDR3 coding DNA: TGTGCCAGCAGCCCCCGGGAGGGCGCAGATACGCAGTATTTT. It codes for CASSPREGADTQYF.

As DNA, the CDR3 is TGTGCCAGCAGCTTCGGGCCTCAAGCGAACACTGAAGCTTTCTTT. Translating gives CASSFGPQANTEAFF. This chain connects TRBV7-9 to TRBJ1-1; D is unresolved. The germline V gene encodes CDR1 SEHNR and CDR2 FQNEAQ (reference sequence). Deletions cut 3 bases from V and 1 base from J, with 12 bases between. This CDR3 is 15 amino acids long.

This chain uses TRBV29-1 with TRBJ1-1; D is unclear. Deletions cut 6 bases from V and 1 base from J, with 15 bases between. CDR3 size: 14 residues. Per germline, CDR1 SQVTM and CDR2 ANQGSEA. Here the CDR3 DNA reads TGCAGCGTGAGCCCCCGGTTGGGGAACACTGAAGCTTTCTTT. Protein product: CSVSPRLGNTEAFF.

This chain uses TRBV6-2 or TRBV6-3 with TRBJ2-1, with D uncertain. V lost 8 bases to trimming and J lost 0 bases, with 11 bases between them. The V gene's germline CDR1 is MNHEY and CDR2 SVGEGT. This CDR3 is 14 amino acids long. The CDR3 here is CASEDLSSYNEQFF. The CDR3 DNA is TGTGCCAGCGAAGATTTGAGCTCCTACAATGAGCAGTTCTTC.

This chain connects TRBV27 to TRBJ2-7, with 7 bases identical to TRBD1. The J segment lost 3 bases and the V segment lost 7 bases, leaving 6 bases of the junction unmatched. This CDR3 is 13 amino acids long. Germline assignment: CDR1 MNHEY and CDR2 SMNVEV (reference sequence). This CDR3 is CASNRTGVYEQYF. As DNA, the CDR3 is TGTGCCAGCAACCGAACAGGGGTCTACGAGCAGTACTTC.

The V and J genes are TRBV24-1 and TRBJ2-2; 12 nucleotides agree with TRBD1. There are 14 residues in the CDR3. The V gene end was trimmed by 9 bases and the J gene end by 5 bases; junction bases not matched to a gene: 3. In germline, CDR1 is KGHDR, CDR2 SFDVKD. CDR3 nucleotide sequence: TGTGCCACCGGGGGACAGGGGGCGACCGGGGAGCTGTTTTTT. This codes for CATGGQGATGELFF.

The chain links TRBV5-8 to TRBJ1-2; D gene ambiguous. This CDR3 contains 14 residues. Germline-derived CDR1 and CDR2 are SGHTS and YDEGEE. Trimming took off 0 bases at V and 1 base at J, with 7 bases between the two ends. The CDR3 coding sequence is TGTGCCAGCAGCTTGGGGTCCTTTAACTATGGCTACACCTTC. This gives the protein CASSLGSFNYGYTF.

DNA of the CDR3: TGTGCCAGCAGCCCACGACTAGCCGCTTCCTACAATGAGCAGTTCTTC. Translating it yields CASSPRLAASYNEQFF. This chain links TRBV7-9 with TRBJ2-1; 7 bases are a match to TRBD2. The V gene end was trimmed by 5 bases and the J gene end by 1 base; junction bases not matched to a gene: 8. The CDR3 consists of 16 residues. The germline gives CDR1 SEHNR, CDR2 FQNEAQ (reference sequence).

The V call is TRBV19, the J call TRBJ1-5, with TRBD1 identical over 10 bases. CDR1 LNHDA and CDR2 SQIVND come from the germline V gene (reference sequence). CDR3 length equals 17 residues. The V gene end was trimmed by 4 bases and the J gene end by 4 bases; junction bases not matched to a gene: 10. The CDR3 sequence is CASSSYRDRGRNQPQHF. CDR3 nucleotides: TGTGCCAGTAGTAGCTACCGGGACAGGGGTCGGAATCAGCCCCAGCATTTT.

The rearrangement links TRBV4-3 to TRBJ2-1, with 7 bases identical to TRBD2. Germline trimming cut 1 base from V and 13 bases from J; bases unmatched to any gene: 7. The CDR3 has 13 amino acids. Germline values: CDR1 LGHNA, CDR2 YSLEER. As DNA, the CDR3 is TGCGCCAGCAGCCAAGTGCCGGGGGACTACCAGTTCTTC. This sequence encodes CASSQVPGDYQFF.

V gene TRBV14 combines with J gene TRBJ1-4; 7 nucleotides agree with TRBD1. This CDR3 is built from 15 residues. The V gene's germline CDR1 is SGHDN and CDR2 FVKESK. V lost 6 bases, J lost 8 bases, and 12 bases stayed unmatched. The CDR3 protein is CASSRKGGMGEKLFF. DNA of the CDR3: TGTGCCAGCAGTCGTAAAGGGGGCATGGGAGAAAAACTGTTTTTT.

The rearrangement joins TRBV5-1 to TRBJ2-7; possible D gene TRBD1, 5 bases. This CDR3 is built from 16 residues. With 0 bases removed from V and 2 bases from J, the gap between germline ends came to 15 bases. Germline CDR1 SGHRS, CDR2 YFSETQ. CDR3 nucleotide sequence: TGCGCCAGCAGCTTGGATGGGGCAGTAGGAGCCTACGAGCAGTACTTC. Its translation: CASSLDGAVGAYEQYF.

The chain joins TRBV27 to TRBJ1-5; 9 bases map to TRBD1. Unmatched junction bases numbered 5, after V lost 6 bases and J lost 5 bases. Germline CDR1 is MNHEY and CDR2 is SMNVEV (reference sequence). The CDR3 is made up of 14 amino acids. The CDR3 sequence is CASSRDRAYQPQHF. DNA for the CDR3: TGTGCCAGCAGCCGGGACAGGGCCTATCAGCCCCAGCATTTT.

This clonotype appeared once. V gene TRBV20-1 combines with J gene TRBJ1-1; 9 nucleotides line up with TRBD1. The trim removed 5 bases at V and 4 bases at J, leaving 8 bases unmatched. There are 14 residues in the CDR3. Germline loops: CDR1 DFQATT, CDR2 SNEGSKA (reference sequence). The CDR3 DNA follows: TGCAGTGCTCGGCGGACAGGGGCGCGCACTGAAGCTTTCTTT. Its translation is CSARRTGARTEAFF.

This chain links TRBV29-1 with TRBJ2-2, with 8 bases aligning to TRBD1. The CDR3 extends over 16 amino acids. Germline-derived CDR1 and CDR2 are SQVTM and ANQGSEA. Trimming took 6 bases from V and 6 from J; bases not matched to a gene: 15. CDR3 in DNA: TGCAGCGTCCGGAGACAGGGGCGAGGGAATCCCGGGGAGCTGTTTTTT. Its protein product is CSVRRQGRGNPGELFF.

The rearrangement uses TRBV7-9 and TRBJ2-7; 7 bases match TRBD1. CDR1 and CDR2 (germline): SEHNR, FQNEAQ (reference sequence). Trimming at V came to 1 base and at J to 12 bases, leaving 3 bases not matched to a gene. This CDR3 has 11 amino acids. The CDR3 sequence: CASSLGDRVYF. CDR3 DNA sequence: TGTGCCAGCAGCTTAGGAGACAGGGTGTACTTC. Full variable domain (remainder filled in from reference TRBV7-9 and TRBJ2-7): DTGVSQNPRHKITKRGQNVTFRCDPISEHNRLYWYRQTLGQGPEFLTYFQNEAQLEKSRLLSDRFSAERPKGSFSTLEIQRTEQGDSAMYLCASSLGDRVYFGPGTRLTVT.

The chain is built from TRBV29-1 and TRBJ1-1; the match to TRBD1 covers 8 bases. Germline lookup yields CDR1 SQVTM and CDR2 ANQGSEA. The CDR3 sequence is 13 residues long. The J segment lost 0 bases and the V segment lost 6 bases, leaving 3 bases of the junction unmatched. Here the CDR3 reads CSVADRVNTEAFF. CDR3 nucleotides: TGCAGCGTGGCGGACAGGGTGAACACTGAAGCTTTCTTT.

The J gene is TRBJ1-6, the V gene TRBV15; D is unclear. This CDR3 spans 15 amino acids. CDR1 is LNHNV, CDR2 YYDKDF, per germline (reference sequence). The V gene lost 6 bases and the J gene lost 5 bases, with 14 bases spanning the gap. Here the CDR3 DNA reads TGTGCCACCAGTCTACAGAGAGCCAATAATTCACCCCTCCACTTT. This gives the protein CATSLQRANNSPLHF.

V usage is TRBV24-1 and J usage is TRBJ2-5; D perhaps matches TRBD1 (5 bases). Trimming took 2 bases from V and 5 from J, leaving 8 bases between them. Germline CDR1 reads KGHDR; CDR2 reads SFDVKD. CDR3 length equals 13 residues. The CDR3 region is CATSDSHRETQYF. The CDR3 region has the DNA TGTGCCACCAGTGATTCCCACAGGGAGACCCAGTACTTC.

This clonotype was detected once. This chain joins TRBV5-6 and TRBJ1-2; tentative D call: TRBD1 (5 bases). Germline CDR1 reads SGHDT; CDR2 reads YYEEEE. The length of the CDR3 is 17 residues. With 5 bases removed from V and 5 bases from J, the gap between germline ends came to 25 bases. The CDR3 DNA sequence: TGTGCCAGCAGGGCATTACGGGGGGGACTTACTTTGTATGGCTACACCTTC. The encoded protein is CASRALRGGLTLYGYTF.

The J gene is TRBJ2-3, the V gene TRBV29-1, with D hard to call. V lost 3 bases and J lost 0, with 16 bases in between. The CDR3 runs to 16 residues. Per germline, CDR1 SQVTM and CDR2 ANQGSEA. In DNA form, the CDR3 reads TGCAGCGTTGATTTGTCCCTCCGGAGTAGCACAGATACGCAGTATTTT. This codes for CSVDLSLRSSTDTQYF.

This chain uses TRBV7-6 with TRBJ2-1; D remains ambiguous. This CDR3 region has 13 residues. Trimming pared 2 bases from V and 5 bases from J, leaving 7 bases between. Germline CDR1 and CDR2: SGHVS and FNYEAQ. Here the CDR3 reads CASSLSRDNEQFF. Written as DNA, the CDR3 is TGTGCCAGCAGCTTAAGTCGTGACAATGAGCAGTTCTTC.

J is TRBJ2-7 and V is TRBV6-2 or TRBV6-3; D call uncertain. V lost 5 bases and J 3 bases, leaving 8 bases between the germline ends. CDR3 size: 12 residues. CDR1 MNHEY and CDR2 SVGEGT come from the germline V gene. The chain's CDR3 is CASSATNYEQYF. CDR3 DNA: TGTGCCAGCAGTGCAACAAACTACGAGCAGTACTTC.

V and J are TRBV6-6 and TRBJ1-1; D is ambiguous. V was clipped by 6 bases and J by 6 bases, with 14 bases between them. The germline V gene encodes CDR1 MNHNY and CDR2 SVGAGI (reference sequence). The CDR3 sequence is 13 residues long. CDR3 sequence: CASSGTGSPEAFF. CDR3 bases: TGTGCCAGCAGCGGTACCGGGTCCCCTGAAGCTTTCTTT.

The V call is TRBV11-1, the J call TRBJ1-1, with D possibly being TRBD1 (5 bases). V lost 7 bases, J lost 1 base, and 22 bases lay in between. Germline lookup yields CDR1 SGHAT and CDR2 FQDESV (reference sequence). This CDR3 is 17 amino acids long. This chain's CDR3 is CASTFHGYSTANTEAFF. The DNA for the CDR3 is TGTGCCAGCACCTTCCACGGATATTCGACAGCGAACACTGAAGCTTTCTTT. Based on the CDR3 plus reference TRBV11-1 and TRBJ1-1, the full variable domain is EAEVAQSPRYKITEKSQAVAFWCDPISGHATLYWYRQILGQGPELLVQFQDESVVDDSQLPKDRFSAERLKGVDSTLKIQPAELGDSAMYLCASTFHGYSTANTEAFFGQGTRLTVV.